A single sample gave rise to the 5 T cell receptor beta chains below, sequenced in a study of blood T cells in healthy people across ages. PCR was performed a second time for roughly 7 to 12 cycles using a sample-barcoded 5' primer and a J-beta primer mix. TCRdb called the 5' RACE reads again in MiXCR, with one record for every CDR3 protein. The repertoire holds a few hundred thousand distinct CDR3 sequences, approximately 25% seen once, with approximately 17% in the top ten. Sequencing was carried out using blood. These receptors all stem from an older woman in good health.

This chain links TRBV2 with TRBJ1-1, with D hard to call. V was shortened by 10 bases and J by 7 bases, with 10 bases between the two germline ends. This CDR3 spans 10 amino acids. Germline loops: CDR1 SNHLY, CDR2 FYNNEI. CDR3 in amino acids: CAIQNFEAFF. CDR3 in DNA: TGTGCCATCCAGAATTTTGAAGCTTTCTTT. The full variable domain, with the rest looked up from reference TRBV2 and TRBJ1-1, is EPEVTQTPSHQVTQMGQEVILRCVPISNHLYFYWYRQILGQKVEFLVSFYNNEISEKSEIFDDQFSVERPDGSNFTLKIRSTKLEDSAMYFCAIQNFEAFFGQGTRLTVV.

Here the CDR3 reads CASSLEPGAHPQFF. Here the CDR3 DNA reads TGTGCCAGCAGTTTAGAACCAGGGGCCCACCCGCAGTTCTTC. The V gene is TRBV27, the J gene TRBJ2-1; weak D call: TRBD1 (6 bases). The CDR3 is made up of 14 amino acids. V was pared by 2 bases and J by 12 bases, with 17 bases between. Germline CDR1 MNHEY, CDR2 SMNVEV (reference sequence).

In its sample, this clonotype was seen many times. The CDR3 protein is CASSQGGQGIYGYTF. The CDR3 nucleotides are TGTGCCAGCAGCCAAGGGGGACAGGGAATATATGGCTACACCTTC. V is TRBV3-1 and J is TRBJ1-2, with 9 bases identical to TRBD1. The CDR3 loop spans 15 amino acids. J gave up 5 bases and V 1 base, and 5 bases lay outside the gene matches. Per germline, CDR1 LGHDT and CDR2 YNNKEL (reference sequence).

CDR3 residues: CASKTRGEETQYF. In nucleotides, the CDR3 is TGTGCCAGCAAAACACGGGGGGAAGAGACCCAGTACTTC. The chain combines TRBV5-4 with TRBJ2-5; TRBD2 aligns across 7 bases. Germline trimming cut 6 bases from V and 3 bases from J; bases unmatched to any gene: 5. CDR1 is SGHNT and CDR2 is YYREEE in the germline V gene (reference sequence). The CDR3 is 13 residues long.

V and J are TRBV4-3 and TRBJ2-3, with 9 bases aligning to TRBD1. Losses at the gene ends were 3 bases for V and 6 bases for J; bases not matched to a gene: 7. From germline, CDR1 is LGHNA and CDR2 YSLEER. CDR3 length equals 15 residues. The CDR3 sequence: CASSQGGTGMDTQYF. CDR3 nucleotides: TGCGCCAGCAGCCAGGGGGGGACAGGGATGGATACGCAGTATTTT.